The 8 T cell receptor beta chains below all came from one sample that was sequenced in a study of tacrolimus-resistant gene-edited T cells for transplant recipients. Some clones are missing from TCRdb's copy, which holds only in-frame ones; the method was immunoSEQ multiplex PCR. The table includes several hundred clones, approximately 40% detected once. Specified treatment: CRISPR-Cas9 RNP knockout of FKBP12 using synthetic sgRNA#2. PBMCs were stimulated six to seven hours with CMV pp65 and IE-1 peptide pools. On day 7, Cas9 ribonucleoprotein electroporation was used to knock out FKBP12. Enriched CMV-specific T cells were expanded in culture with recombinant human IL-7 and IL-15. Sequencing used a CMV-specific product grown in culture, obtained from cells with FKBP12 knockout. These receptors were taken from a human donor in good health, a blood donor.

The chain is built from TRBV10-3 and TRBJ2-5; 11 bases agree with TRBD2. V shed 3 bases and J 5 bases; nucleotides not matched to a gene: 8. This CDR3 region has 16 residues. Germline-derived CDR1 and CDR2 are ENHRY and SYGVKD. The CDR3 here is CAISDARLAGRETQYF. The CDR3 nucleotides read TGTGCCATCAGTGACGCCAGACTAGCGGGAAGGGAGACCCAGTACTTC.

This chain joins TRBV30 and TRBJ2-5; D remains ambiguous. Germline CDR1 GTSNPN, CDR2 SVGIG (reference sequence). V lost 4 bases and J lost 9, with 12 bases in between. The length of the CDR3 is 11 residues. As DNA, the CDR3 is TGTGCCTGGAAGTACGAAGGGTCCCAGTACTTC. It encodes CAWKYEGSQYF. The full variable domain, in which reference TRBV30 and TRBJ2-5 provide the parts outside the CDR3, is SQTIHQWPATLVQPVGSPLSLECTVEGTSNPNLYWYRQAAGRGLQLLFYSVGIGQISSEVPQNLSASRPQDRQFILSSKKLLLSDSGFYLCAWKYEGSQYFGPGTRLLVL.

The chain combines TRBV2 with TRBJ1-4; maybe TRBD1 (5 bases). V gave up 6 bases and J gave up 8 bases, with 16 bases separating them. CDR1 and CDR2 from the germline V gene are SNHLY and FYNNEI. The CDR3 is 14 amino acids. CDR3 nucleotide sequence: TGTGCCAGCAGGGACACCTCTCGGAGCGAAAAACTGTTTTTT. It translates to CASRDTSRSEKLFF.

This sequence joins TRBV14 and TRBJ2-1; no clear D. This CDR3 has 15 residues. V was trimmed by 1 base and J by 0 bases, leaving 7 bases between them. Germline CDR1 is SGHDN and CDR2 is FVKESK. This CDR3 is CASSQGASSYNEQFF. The DNA of the CDR3 is TGTGCCAGCAGCCAAGGGGCCTCCTCCTACAATGAGCAGTTCTTC.

This clone is large in the sample. V is TRBV19 and J is TRBJ2-1; D is undetermined. Trimming stripped 3 bases from V and 2 bases from J, with 14 bases between. In germline, CDR1 is LNHDA, CDR2 SQIVND (reference sequence). This CDR3 contains 16 residues. CDR3 nucleotide sequence: TGTGCCAGTAGTATTTGGCTTTTTGGGGCCTACAATGAGCAGTTCTTC. Translation: CASSIWLFGAYNEQFF.

The chain is built from TRBV10-3 and TRBJ1-5, with D unresolved. Germline CDR1 is ENHRY and CDR2 is SYGVKD. V shed 0 bases and J shed 7 bases, with 7 bases lying between them. The CDR3 runs 13 residues. CDR3 nucleotide sequence: TGTGCCATCAGTGAGTCGTATAACCAGCCCCAGCATTTT. Its protein product is CAISESYNQPQHF.

This clone has only a few counts. The chain joins TRBV28 to TRBJ1-2; tentatively, D is TRBD1 (5 bases). Deletions cut 3 bases from V and 4 bases from J, with 12 bases between. From germline, CDR1 is MDHEN and CDR2 SYDVKM. This CDR3 is 14 amino acids long. CDR3 bases: TGTGCCAGCAGTTTTTCTGACGGGGGCTATGGCTACACCTTC. Amino acid sequence: CASSFSDGGYGYTF.

The chain uses TRBV11-2 and TRBJ1-4; TRBD1 aligns across 7 bases. This CDR3 has 15 residues. Losses at the gene ends were 5 bases for V and 3 bases for J; bases not matched to a gene: 6. CDR1 SGHAT and CDR2 FQNNGV come from the germline V gene. CDR3 nucleotides: TGTGCCAGCAGCCGGCAGGGACAGCCTAATGAAAAACTGTTTTTT. It encodes CASSRQGQPNEKLFF.